The rows below give T cell receptor beta chains drawn from one sample of a study of blood T cells in healthy people across ages. TCRdb passed the 5' RACE reads through MiXCR, listing each CDR3 protein once. The table lists approximately 940,000 distinct CDR3 sequences, roughly 52% of them singletons. The specimen was blood. These receptors came from a young man in good health. Both conserved end residues are part of each CDR3. A D gene is named only where the DNA matches it firmly. Clone size is stated in some rows and not others, as once, few, many or a class when expanded.

V	J	D	size	DNA	CDR3
TRBV29-1	TRBJ2-2	-	-	TGCAGCGTGGGGGGTGGCGGGGAGCTGTTTTTT	CSVGGGGELFF
TRBV7-2	TRBJ2-1	-	-	TGTGCCAGCAGCCAAGAAGGTGACCGCTACAATGAGCAGTTCTTC	CASSQEGDRYNEQFF
TRBV2	TRBJ2-4	-	-	TGTGCCAGCAGTCCCTTAAACATTCAGTACTTC	CASSPLNIQYF
TRBV7-2	TRBJ2-2	-	-	TGTGCCAGCAGCCCTTCCGGGCCTCTCGGGGAGCTGTTTTTT	CASSPSGPLGELFF
TRBV12-3/TRBV12-4	TRBJ2-1	-	many	TGTGCCAGCAGGGTGGACAATGTGAATGAGCAGTTCTTC	CASRVDNVNEQFF
TRBV10-3	TRBJ2-7	-	-	TGTGCCATCAGGGAGTCGGCCTACGAGCAGTACTTC	CAIRESAYEQYF
TRBV20-1	TRBJ1-2	-	-	TGCAGTGCTAGAGGGGGGGGAGGGACTGGCTACACCTTC	CSARGGGGTGYTF
TRBV9	TRBJ2-1	-	-	TGTGCCAGCAGCGTTCGGGGCAGGGAAGCCTACAATGAGCAGTTCTTC	CASSVRGREAYNEQFF
TRBV12-3/TRBV12-4	TRBJ2-7	-	many	TGTGCCAGCAGTTTAGGAGGGATGCTGACCTACGAGCAGTACTTC	CASSLGGMLTYEQYF
TRBV20-1	TRBJ2-3	TRBD1	few	TGCAGTGCTCTGTCAGGGGGCGCAAATACGCAGTATTTT	CSALSGGANTQYF
TRBV5-6	TRBJ1-1	TRBD1	-	TGTGCCAGCAGGAAACAGGGGGGAAACACTGAAGCTTTCTTT	CASRKQGGNTEAFF
TRBV18	TRBJ2-5	-	-	TGTGCCAGCTCATCCGACCTACAGCGGAACCAAGAGACCCAGTACTTC	CASSSDLQRNQETQYF
TRBV12-3/TRBV12-4	TRBJ1-2	-	few	TGTGCCAGCAGTTTAGCGGTTTTAGTTGGCAGGGGTTCGGGTGGCTACACCTTC	CASSLAVLVGRGSGGYTF
TRBV11-2	TRBJ2-3	-	few	TGTGCCAGCAGCTTAGGACAGCCTGGAACAGATACGCAGTATTTT	CASSLGQPGTDTQYF
TRBV6-4	TRBJ2-3	-	-	TGTGCCAGCAGTGACTCTCCGGGGGCGGGGACGCAGTATTTT	CASSDSPGAGTQYF
TRBV7-2	TRBJ2-1	TRBD2	-	TGTGCCAGCAGTCATCCCGACGGGGGGTTACACGAGCAGTTCTTC	CASSHPDGGLHEQFF